This T cell receptor (beta chain) is from a study of T-cell reconstitution after alpha-beta-depleted transplantation in children. Study-level findings and limits: Surviving recipient T cells and intrathymic progenitors accounted for some patients' high TCRbeta diversity at day 60. Newly generated T cells supplied most T-cell counts and diversity one year post-transplant. There were reportedly several hundred expanded graft clones from which alpha-beta T cells came about two months after transplant.

CDR1 and CDR2 (germline): LGHNA, YNFKEQ. V lost 3 bases, J lost 4 bases, and 18 bases lay in between. This CDR3 is 17 amino acids long. Only a few counts were recorded for this clonotype. The target antigen is unknown. Unique molecular identifiers were built into the TCRbeta library. TCRdb reprocessed the PCR reads with MiXCR, giving one entry per CDR3 protein. The sample has 500,000 to 650,000 distinct CDR3 sequences, about an eighth seen once. This clonotype was obtained from a female patient aged 2 to 10 who had a stem cell transplant for aplastic anemia, so the T cells may come from the graft donor. This sequence joins TRBV4-2 and TRBJ1-4, with D tentatively TRBD1 (6 bases). Source: PBMCs, mostly from graft donor cells, taken 180 days after TCRalphabeta/CD19-depleted stem cell transplant. The CDR3 DNA reads as TGTGCCAGCAGCCACCCAGACTTCAGGGGACTTAATGAAAAACTGTTTTTT. It translates to CASSHPDFRGLNEKLFF.